This T cell receptor (beta chain) was sequenced in a study of blood T cell repertoires in COVID-19. Turning to the study itself: Collection of acute and convalescent COVID-19 samples took place in the United States, Italy and Spain. The cDNA or gDNA used as material had been derived from T cells, B-cell-depleted T cells, or PBMCs.

The CDR3 extends over 16 amino acids. V was shortened by 2 bases and J by 3 bases, with 14 bases between the two germline ends. CDR1 is MDHEN, CDR2 SYDVKM, per germline. Authors' methods: How many nucleated cells were present was estimated from reference gene primer amplification. Profiling relied on immunoSEQ multiplex PCR, and the TCRdb table lists in-frame clones only, not all of them. The DNA gave D and trimming, while V, J and clone size come from that table. The table records 90,000 to 110,000 clones, approximately 84% of them present only once. The sample comprised peripheral blood. The TCR originated in a woman aged 45-65 years with acute or convalescent COVID-19. J is TRBJ1-5 and V is TRBV28; possibly TRBD1 for D (5 bases). The CDR3 here is CASSLILNRLNQPQHF. CDR3 bases: TGTGCCAGCAGTTTAATTTTGAACAGGCTCAATCAGCCCCAGCATTTT.